The subject of this entry is one T cell receptor (beta chain). This clone's antigen is unknown. No qualities accompany the bases; no much larger clone lies one base away. This sample is part of a study of control samples from healthy donors and cancer patients (dated by TCRdb to the early 2020s). Libraries were built with the immunoSEQ multiplex PCR assay. This immuneACCESS table, as held by TCRdb, lists in-frame sequences with V and J called but not all clones. Of the missing ones, under half trace to an unresolved V gene in checked studies; the others have no known cause. This sample gives about 100,000 clones in total; roughly 87% of them show up just once. The top ten clonotypes cover 15% to 20% of the sample. From a lookup of the germline V gene, CDR1 and CDR2 are KGHSH and LQKENI. Its CDR3 holds 13 amino acids, cysteine through phenylalanine. Only the CDR3 part of the read is kept: 39 bases, read in frame from the first base. Trimming takes 3 bases from V and 6 bases from J, and the germline ends sit 11 bases apart.

Sequencing used blood. This sequence uses TRBV18 and TRBJ1-2, and the D gene may be TRBD1, 5 bases matching. This clonotype was obtained from a woman aged 45-59 years in good health. The DNA sequence is TGTGCCAGCTCACCGCAGGGTGGAGATGGCTACACCTTC. This gives the protein CASSPQGGDGYTF.